This TCR beta chain was retrieved from a study of blood T cell repertoires in COVID-19. The repertoire was sequenced with immunoSEQ multiplex PCR; TCRdb's copy has only in-frame clones and lacks some. Of about 230,000 clones listed, approximately 84% are singletons. The length of the CDR3 is 17 residues. V was pared by 4 bases and J by 1 base, with 19 bases between. Germline V lookup: CDR1 SGHNT, CDR2 YYREEE (reference sequence). The chain is built from TRBV5-4 and TRBJ2-3; tentatively, D is TRBD2 (6 bases). The TCR sequence derives from a man aged 45-65 years with COVID-19, enrolled during active disease. Sequencing input: peripheral blood. CDR3 DNA: TGTGCCAGCAGCCACTTGATAGCGGACTTAGGCACAGATACGCAGTATTTT. Translation gives CASSHLIADLGTDTQYF.